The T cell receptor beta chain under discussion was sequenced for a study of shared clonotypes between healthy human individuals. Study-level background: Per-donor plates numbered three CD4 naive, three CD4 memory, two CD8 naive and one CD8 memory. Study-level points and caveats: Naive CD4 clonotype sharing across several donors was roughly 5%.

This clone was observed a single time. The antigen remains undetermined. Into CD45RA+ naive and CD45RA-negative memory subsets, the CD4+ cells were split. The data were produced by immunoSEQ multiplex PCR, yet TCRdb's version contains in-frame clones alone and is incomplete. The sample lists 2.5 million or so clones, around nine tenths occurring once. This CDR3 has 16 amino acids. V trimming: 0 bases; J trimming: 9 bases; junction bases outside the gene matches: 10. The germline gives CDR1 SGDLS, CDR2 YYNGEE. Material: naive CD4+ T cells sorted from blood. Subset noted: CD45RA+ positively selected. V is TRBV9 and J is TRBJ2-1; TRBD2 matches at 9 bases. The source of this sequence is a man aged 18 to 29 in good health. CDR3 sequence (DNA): TGTGCCAGCAGCGTAGGGCCCAGCGGGGGGTCTGGTGAGCAGTTCTTC. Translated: CASSVGPSGGSGEQFF.